This TCR beta chain was captured in a study of early stage breast cancer tumors (dated by TCRdb to 2015 to 2018). Looking at the study overall: Of the 15 to 20 invasive breast tumors, roughly eleven were found to be estrogen receptor-positive, progesterone receptor-positive and HER2-negative. Of the roughly 12 ER+/PR+/HER2- tumors, eight were classified as invasive ductal carcinomas and four as invasive lobular carcinomas. A read coverage of roughly 10-fold per sample was achieved on average. A total of some 2.6 million templates, representing about 1.1 million unique clonotypes, were detected across all samples. What the study reported, not specific to this receptor: Repertoires from blood and normal breast were more alike than repertoires from blood and tumor, and in about 90% of the 16 patients, comparing each tissue with blood separated tumor from normal. Enriched TCRB sequences shared across patients were found to be mostly commonly generated sequences that were unlikely to play an important role in the tumor microenvironment. About 2.5-fold higher T cell density and higher clonality were observed in tumors than in adjacent normal breast tissue. Analysis by tumor subtype was prevented by the small cohort size. Chain pairing and functional markers such as CD4, CD8 and FOXP3 were not captured by bulk genomic DNA sequencing of unsorted cells.

Two independent genomic DNA replicates were amplified for each sample, with approximately 0.5 ug used for blood and about 1.5 ug for tumor or normal breast. Following the manufacturer's instructions, the ImmunoSeq Intro kit was used to carry out TCRB sequencing on genomic DNA. Multiplex PCR was run for 25 to 35 cycles using proprietary primers and spike-in control sequences for absolute quantification. Single-end 150-bp reads were used to sequence an 87-bp fragment spanning the CDR3 and the flanking V and J genes. Seven samples, each with two replicates, were multiplexed per lane of an Illumina MiSeq using version 3.0 chemistry. The paper's data handling went like this. The vendor's proprietary pipeline processed the raw data and merged both replicates into a single result for each sample. A clonotype was defined as productive rearrangements that share the same V-gene family, CDR3 amino acid sequence and J-gene segment. To compute clonality, the normalized Shannon entropy (Pielou evenness) of TCRB abundances was subtracted from 1. T cell density was estimated by dividing total templates by the number of input cells inferred from the DNA input amount. Recon was used with default parameters to estimate total repertoire diversity and clonality. Clonotypes with over 0.1% abundance in tumor and at least 32-fold higher abundance in tumor than in normal breast were defined as tumor-enriched. Drawn from immuneACCESS, this table holds only the in-frame rearrangements with V and J called that TCRdb kept. Clones are partly lost; checked studies trace under half to an unresolved V gene and leave the rest unexplained. Clone size and the V and J calls come from that table; the DNA yielded D and trimming. This sample gives 70,000 or so clones in total; around 80% of them show up just once. The top ten constitute 4.7% of the sample.

The study profiled bulk TCR beta-chain repertoires in matched peripheral blood, tumor and adjacent normal breast tissue taken from approximately 15 patients with early-stage breast cancer. Before surgery, whole blood (about 5-10 mL) was collected into EDTA tubes and processed within 2 hours. Peripheral blood mononuclear cells were isolated by Ficoll-Paque centrifugation in SepMate-50 tubes. For storage in liquid nitrogen, PBMCs were cryopreserved as aliquots of 2 to 4 million cells in roughly 90% FBS with 10% DMSO. The Qiagen AllPrep DNA/RNA Mini kit was used for genomic DNA extraction. The germline V gene supplies CDR1 MNHNS and CDR2 SASEGT. The junction shows trimming of 4 bases on V and 3 bases on J, plus 13 bases between the germline ends. The CDR3 holds 16 amino acids from the cysteine to the phenylalanine. The CDR3 DNA has 48 bases and is translated from base 1. Details on this clone: It has no known antigen specificity. Per-base qualities were not stored, and no clone one base away is much larger.

The sequence was obtained from a person aged 35-49 years with breast cancer. The sequence links TRBV6-1 to TRBJ2-6; TRBD1 is a possible D gene, resting on 6 matching bases. Sequenced input: blood. The CDR3 sequence is CASSGRQVDGANVLTF. The sequence in DNA is TGTGCCAGCAGTGGAAGACAGGTTGATGGGGCCAACGTCCTGACTTTC.